This T cell receptor beta chain was recovered during a study of CD8 T cells in ankylosing spondylitis. Study results and caveats: Peripheral blood held disease-linked clones only at relatively low frequency, and these were CD8+.

This clonotype was detected a few times. Its antigen remains unknown. TCRdb re-called the 5' RACE reads through MiXCR, storing one row per CDR3 protein. The data show around 220,000 distinct CDR3 sequences, roughly a tenth seen once. The sample comprised blood, either unsorted or a sorted T cell fraction (not recorded which). This clonotype was obtained from a male donor with ankylosing spondylitis or in good health (not recorded which).

CDR3 loop: CASSYAGRYGYTF. The DNA for the CDR3 is TGTGCCAGCAGTTACGCAGGGCGCTATGGCTACACCTTC. This chain connects TRBV6-5 to TRBJ1-2; perhaps TRBD1 as D (5 bases). The V and J ends lost 2 bases and 4 bases respectively, with 8 bases between them. CDR1 MNHEY and CDR2 SVGAGI come from the germline V gene. The CDR3 consists of 13 residues.